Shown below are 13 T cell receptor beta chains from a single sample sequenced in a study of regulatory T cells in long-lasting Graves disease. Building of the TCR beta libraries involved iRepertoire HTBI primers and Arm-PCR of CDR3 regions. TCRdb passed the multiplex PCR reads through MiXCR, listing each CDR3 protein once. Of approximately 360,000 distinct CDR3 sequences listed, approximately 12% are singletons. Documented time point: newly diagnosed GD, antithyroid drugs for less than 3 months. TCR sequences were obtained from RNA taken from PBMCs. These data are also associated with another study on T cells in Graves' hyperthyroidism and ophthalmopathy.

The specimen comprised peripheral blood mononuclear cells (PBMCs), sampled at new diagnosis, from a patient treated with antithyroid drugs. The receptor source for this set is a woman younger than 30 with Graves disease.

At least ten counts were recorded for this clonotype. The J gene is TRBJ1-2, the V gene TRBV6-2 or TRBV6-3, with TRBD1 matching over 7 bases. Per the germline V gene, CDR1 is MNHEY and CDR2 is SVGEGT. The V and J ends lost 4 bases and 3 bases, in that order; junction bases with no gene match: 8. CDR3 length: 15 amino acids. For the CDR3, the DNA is TGTGCCAGCAGTTCCACAGGGGATTTAGACTATGGCTACACCTTC. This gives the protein CASSSTGDLDYGYTF.

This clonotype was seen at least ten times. CDR3 nucleotide sequence: TGTGCCAGCAGTTTACCCACCCCTAGCGGGGAGCGTAACCGGGGCAGGTACAATGAGCAGTTCTTC. This sequence encodes CASSLPTPSGERNRGRYNEQFF. The V gene is TRBV12-3 or TRBV12-4, the J gene TRBJ2-1, with 9 bases matching TRBD2. With V trimmed by 2 bases and J by 4 bases, 24 bases remained unmatched. The CDR3 is 22 amino acids.

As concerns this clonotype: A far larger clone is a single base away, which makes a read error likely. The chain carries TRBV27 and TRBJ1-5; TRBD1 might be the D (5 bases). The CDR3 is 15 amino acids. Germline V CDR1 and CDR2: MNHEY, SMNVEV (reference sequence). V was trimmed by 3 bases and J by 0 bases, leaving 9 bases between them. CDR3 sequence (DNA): TGTGCCAGCAGTTTTTCGGGGCCTAGCAATCAGCCCCAGCATTTT. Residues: CASSFSGPSNQPQHF.

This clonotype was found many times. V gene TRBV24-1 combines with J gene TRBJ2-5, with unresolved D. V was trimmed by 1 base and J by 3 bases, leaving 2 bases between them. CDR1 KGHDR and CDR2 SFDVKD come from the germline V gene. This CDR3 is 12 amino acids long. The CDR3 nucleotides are TGTGCCACCAGTGATTTTAAAGAGACCCAGTACTTC. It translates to CATSDFKETQYF.

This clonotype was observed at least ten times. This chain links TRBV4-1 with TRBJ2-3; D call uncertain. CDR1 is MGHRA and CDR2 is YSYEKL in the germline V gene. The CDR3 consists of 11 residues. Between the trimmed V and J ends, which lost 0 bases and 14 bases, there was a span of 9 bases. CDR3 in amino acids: CASSQDGPTYF. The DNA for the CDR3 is TGCGCCAGCAGCCAAGATGGGCCCACGTATTTT.

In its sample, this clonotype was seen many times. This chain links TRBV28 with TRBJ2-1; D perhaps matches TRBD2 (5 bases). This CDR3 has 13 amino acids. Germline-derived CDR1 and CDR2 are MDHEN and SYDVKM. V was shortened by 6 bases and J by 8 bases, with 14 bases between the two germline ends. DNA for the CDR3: TGTGCCAGCAGCCTAACGGGGTTCCATGAGCAGTTCTTC. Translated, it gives CASSLTGFHEQFF.

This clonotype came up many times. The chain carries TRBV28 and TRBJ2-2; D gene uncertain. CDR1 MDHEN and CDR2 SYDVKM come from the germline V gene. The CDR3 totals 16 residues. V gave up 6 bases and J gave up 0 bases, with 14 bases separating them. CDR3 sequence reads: CASRRDLVPNTGELFF. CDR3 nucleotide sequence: TGTGCCAGCAGAAGAGACCTCGTCCCGAACACCGGGGAGCTGTTTTTT.

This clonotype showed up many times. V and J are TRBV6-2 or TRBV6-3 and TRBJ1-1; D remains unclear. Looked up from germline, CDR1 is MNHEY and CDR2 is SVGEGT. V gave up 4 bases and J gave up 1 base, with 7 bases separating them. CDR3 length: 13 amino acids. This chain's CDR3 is CASSFRTNTEAFF. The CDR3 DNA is TGTGCCAGCAGTTTCCGGACGAACACTGAAGCTTTCTTT.

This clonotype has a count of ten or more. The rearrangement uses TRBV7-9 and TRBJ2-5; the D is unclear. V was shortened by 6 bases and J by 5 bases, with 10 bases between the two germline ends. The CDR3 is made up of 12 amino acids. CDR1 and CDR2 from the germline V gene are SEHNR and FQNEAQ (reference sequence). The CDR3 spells CASRFNRETQYF. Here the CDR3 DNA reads TGTGCCAGCAGGTTCAACCGGGAGACCCAGTACTTC.

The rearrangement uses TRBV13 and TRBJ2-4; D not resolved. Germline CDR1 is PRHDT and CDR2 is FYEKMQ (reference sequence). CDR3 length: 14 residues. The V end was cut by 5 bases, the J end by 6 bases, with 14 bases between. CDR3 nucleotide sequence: TGTGCCAGCAGCCGGAGTAGGACCGCAAACATTCAGTACTTC. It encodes CASSRSRTANIQYF. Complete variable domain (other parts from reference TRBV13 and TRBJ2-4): AAGVIQSPRHLIKEKRETATLKCYPIPRHDTVYWYQQGPGQDPQFLISFYEKMQSDKGSIPDRFSAQQFSDYHSELNMSSLELGDSALYFCASSRSRTANIQYFGAGTRLSVL.

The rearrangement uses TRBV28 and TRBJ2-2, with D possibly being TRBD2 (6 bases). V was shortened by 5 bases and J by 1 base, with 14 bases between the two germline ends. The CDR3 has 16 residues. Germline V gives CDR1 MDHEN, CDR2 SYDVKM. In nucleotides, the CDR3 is TGTGCCAGCAGTAGGTCGGGACTCGAGAACACCGGGGAGCTGTTTTTT. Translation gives CASSRSGLENTGELFF.

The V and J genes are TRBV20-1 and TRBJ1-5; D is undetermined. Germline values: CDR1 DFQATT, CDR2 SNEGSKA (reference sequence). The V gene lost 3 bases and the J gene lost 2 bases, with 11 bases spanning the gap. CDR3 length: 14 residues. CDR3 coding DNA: TGCAGTGCTAGTGAGCCATATGGCAATCAGCCCCAGCATTTT. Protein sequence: CSASEPYGNQPQHF.

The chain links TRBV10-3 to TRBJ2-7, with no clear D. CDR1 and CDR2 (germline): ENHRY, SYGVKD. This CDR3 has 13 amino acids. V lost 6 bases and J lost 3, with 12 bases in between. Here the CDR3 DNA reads TGTGCCATCAGGGAAGCTCCCATCTACGAGCAGTACTTC. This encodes CAIREAPIYEQYF.